The subject of this entry is one T cell receptor (beta chain). Antigen specificity is unknown. One end of the junction does not line up with germline, which may come from a read error. This sample is drawn from a study of tumor-infiltrating lymphocytes in primary liver carcinoma. Study overall: The tumors ranged from roughly 4 to 11 cm across and fell within stage T1-T3 N0M0.

TCR beta cDNA was made from roughly 450 ng total RNA with a constant-region primer. Libraries of TCR beta came from three nested multiplex PCR rounds with slightly modified ARM-PCR. The study ran its first two PCR rounds for nine to ten cycles each, using TRBV1-TRBV30 forward primers and a C-beta reverse primer. A single record per CDR3 protein comes from TCRdb applying MiXCR to the multiplex PCR reads. The table shows some 180,000 distinct CDR3 sequences, with 50% to 75% occurring only once. Germline DNA was also extracted, while the blood RNA originated from unsorted whole blood. At sampling, these chronic HBV carriers had received no treatment. CDR1 and CDR2 from the germline V gene are SGHNT and YYREEE (reference sequence). This CDR3 is 16 amino acids long. Findings and limits, study-wide: Tumor-adjacent and tumor-blood pairs showed less overlap than tumor region pairs. Tumors reached a significantly greater top-250-clone fraction than blood did (p = 0.039).

V gene TRBV5-4 combines with J gene TRBJ2-5; weak D call: TRBD2 (6 bases). Sequencing used peripheral blood. The sequence was collected from a man aged 35 to 55 with primary liver carcinoma and hepatitis B virus infection. The CDR3 region has the DNA TGTGCAAGCAGCTCCGATCAGGCTAGCGTCAAAGAGACCCAGTACTTC. It specifies CASSSDQASVKETQYF.